This TCR beta chain came from a study of blood T cell repertoires in COVID-19. Whole-study context: Specimens from acute and convalescent COVID-19 originated in the United States, Italy and Spain.

Seattle cases were enrolled at active infection and followed longitudinally. Some clones are missing from TCRdb's copy, which holds only in-frame ones; the method was immunoSEQ multiplex PCR. The table lists fewer than 650,000 clones, about 89% of them singletons. The receptor comes from a woman in her forties or fifties with COVID-19, enrolled during active disease. The sequenced sample was peripheral blood.

The chain's CDR3 is CASSKSGQLYGYTF. The CDR3 coding sequence is TGTGCCAGTAGTAAATCGGGACAGTTATATGGCTACACCTTC. The chain recombines TRBV19 with TRBJ1-2, with 7 bases identical to TRBD1. V lost 4 bases and J lost 5; bases outside the gene matches: 7. CDR3 length: 14 amino acids. The germline gives CDR1 LNHDA, CDR2 SQIVND (reference sequence). The full variable domain, completed using reference TRBV19 and TRBJ1-2, is DGGITQSPKYLFRKEGQNVTLSCEQNLNHDAMYWYRQDPGQGLRLIYYSQIVNDFQKGDIAEGYSVSREKKESFPLTVTSAQKNPTAFYLCASSKSGQLYGYTFGSGTRLTVV.